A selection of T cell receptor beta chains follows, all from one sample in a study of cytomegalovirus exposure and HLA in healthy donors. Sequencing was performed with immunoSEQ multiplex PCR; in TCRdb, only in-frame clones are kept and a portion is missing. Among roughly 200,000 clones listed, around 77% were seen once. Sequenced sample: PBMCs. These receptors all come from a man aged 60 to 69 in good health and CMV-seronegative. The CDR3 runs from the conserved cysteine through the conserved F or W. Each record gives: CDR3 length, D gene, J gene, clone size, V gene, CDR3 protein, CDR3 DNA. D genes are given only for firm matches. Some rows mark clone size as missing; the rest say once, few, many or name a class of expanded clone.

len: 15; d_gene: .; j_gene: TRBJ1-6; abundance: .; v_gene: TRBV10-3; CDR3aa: CAISAHGAGGSPLHF; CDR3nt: TGTGCCATCAGCGCCCACGGCGCGGGTGGTTCACCCCTCCACTTT
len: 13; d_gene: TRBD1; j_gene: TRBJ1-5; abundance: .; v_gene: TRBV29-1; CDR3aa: CSVQGADDQPQNF; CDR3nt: TGCAGCGTTCAGGGGGCCGATGATCAGCCCCAGAATTTT
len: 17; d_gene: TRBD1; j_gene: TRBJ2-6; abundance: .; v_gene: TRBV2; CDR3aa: CASREDRRSSGANVLTF; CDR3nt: TGTGCCAGCAGGGAGGACAGGAGAAGCTCTGGGGCCAACGTCCTGACTTTC
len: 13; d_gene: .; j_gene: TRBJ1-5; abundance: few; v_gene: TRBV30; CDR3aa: CAWNRALNQPQHF; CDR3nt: TGTGCCTGGAACCGAGCACTCAATCAGCCCCAGCATTTT
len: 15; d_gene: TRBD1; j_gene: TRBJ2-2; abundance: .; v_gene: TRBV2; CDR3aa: CASRQGGYRTGELFF; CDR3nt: TGTGCCAGCCGACAGGGGGGATACAGGACCGGGGAGCTGTTTTTT
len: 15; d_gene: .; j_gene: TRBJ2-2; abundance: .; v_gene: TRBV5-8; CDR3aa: CASNRRGPDTGELFF; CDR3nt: TGTGCCAGCAACAGGAGGGGGCCCGACACCGGGGAGCTGTTTTTT
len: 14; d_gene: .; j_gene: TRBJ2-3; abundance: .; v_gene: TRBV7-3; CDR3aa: CASSFGDNTDTQYF; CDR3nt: TGTGCCAGCAGCTTCGGGGACAACACAGATACGCAGTATTTT
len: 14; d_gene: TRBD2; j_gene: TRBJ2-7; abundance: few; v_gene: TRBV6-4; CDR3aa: CASSASGGNDEQYF; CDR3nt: TGTGCCAGCAGCGCTAGCGGGGGTAACGACGAGCAGTACTTC
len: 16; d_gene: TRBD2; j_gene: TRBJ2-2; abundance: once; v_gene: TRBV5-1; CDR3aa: CASSLVVAGSTGELFF; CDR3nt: TGCGCCAGCAGCTTGGTAGTAGCGGGAAGCACCGGGGAGCTGTTTTTT
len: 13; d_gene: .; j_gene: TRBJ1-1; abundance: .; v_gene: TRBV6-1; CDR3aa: CASRSSQGREAFF; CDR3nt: TGTGCCAGCCGCTCTTCTCAGGGCCGTGAAGCTTTCTTT
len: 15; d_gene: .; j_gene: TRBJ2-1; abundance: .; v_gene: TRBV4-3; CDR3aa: CASSQEGSRVNEQFF; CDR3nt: TGCGCCAGCAGCCAAGAAGGTAGCCGTGTCAATGAGCAGTTCTTC
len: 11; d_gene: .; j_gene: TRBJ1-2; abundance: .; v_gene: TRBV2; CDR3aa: CASGLNYGYTF; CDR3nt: TGTGCCAGCGGACTTAACTATGGCTACACCTTC
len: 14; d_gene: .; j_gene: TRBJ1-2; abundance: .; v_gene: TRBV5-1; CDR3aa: CASSPGGQFYGYTF; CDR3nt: TGCGCCAGCAGCCCCGGGGGTCAGTTCTATGGCTACACCTTC
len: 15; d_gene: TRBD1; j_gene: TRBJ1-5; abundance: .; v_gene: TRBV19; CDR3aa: CASSEDRVSNQPQHF; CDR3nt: TGTGCCAGTAGTGAGGACAGGGTTAGCAATCAGCCCCAGCATTTT
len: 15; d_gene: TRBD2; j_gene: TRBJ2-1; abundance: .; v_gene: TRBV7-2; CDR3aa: CASSPGGSGRHEQFF; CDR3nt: TGTGCCAGCAGCCCCGGGGGTAGCGGGAGACATGAGCAGTTCTTC
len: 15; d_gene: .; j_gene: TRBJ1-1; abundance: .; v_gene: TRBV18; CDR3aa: CASSPGGAVNTEAFF; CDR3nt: TGTGCCAGCTCCCCCGGGGGGGCGGTTAACACTGAAGCTTTCTTT
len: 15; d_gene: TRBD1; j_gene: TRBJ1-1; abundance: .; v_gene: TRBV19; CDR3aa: CASSIAPGGASEAFF; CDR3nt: TGTGCCAGTAGTATAGCGCCAGGGGGCGCATCTGAAGCTTTCTTT
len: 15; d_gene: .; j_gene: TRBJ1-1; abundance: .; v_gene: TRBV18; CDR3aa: CASSPRTDSNTEAFF; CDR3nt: TGTGCCAGCTCACCGCGGACAGACAGTAACACTGAAGCTTTCTTT
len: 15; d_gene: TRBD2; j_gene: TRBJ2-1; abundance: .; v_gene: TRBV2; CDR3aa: CASSEASAGDNEQFF; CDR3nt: TGTGCCAGCAGTGAAGCGTCGGCGGGGGACAATGAGCAGTTCTTC
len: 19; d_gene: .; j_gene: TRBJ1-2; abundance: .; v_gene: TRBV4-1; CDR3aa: CASSQVIWNRVLPNYGYTF; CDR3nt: TGCGCCAGCAGCCAAGTGATATGGAACAGGGTACTACCTAACTATGGCTACACCTTC
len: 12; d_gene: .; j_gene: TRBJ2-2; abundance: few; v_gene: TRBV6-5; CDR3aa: CASSYFQGELFF; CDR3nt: TGTGCCAGCAGTTACTTCCAGGGGGAGCTGTTTTTT
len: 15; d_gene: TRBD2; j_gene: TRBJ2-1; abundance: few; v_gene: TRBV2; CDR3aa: CASSHPGLADNEQFF; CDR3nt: TGTGCCAGCAGCCACCCTGGACTAGCAGATAATGAGCAGTTCTTC
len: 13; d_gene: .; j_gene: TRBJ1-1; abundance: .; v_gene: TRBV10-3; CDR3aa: CAIRLPGDTEAFF; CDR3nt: TGTGCCATCAGGCTCCCCGGGGACACTGAAGCTTTCTTT
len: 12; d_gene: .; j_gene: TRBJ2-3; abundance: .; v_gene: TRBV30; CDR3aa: CAWSVRRDTQYF; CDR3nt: TGTGCCTGGAGTGTAAGGCGGGATACGCAGTATTTT
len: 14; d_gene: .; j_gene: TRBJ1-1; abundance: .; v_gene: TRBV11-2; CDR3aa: CASSLGGGNTEAFF; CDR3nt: TGTGCCAGCAGCTTAGGGGGGGGAAACACTGAAGCTTTCTTT
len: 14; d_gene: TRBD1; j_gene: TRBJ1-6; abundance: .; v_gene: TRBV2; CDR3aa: CASSPTGFNSPLHF; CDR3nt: TGTGCCAGCAGTCCGACAGGGTTTAATTCACCCCTCCACTTT
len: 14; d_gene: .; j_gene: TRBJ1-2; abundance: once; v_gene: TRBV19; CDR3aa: CASSIVQGSYGYTF; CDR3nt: TGTGCCAGTAGTATAGTACAGGGAAGCTATGGCTACACCTTC
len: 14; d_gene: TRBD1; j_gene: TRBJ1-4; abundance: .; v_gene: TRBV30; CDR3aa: CAWGQGGTNEKLFF; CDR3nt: TGTGCCTGGGGACAGGGTGGAACTAATGAAAAACTGTTTTTT